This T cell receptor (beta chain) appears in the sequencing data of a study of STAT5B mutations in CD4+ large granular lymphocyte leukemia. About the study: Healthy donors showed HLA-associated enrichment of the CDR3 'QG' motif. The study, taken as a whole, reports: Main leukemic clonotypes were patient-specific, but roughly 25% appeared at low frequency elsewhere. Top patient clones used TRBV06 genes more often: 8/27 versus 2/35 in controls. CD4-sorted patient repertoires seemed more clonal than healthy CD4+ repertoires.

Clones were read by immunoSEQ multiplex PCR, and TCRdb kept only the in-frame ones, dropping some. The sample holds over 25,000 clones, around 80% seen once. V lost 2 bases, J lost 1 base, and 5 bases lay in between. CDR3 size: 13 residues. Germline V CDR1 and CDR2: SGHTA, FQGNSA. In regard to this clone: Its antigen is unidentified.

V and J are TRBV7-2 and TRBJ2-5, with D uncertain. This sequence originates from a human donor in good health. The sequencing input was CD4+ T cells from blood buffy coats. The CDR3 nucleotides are TGTGCCAGCAGCTTACAGCTCCAAGAGACCCAGTACTTC. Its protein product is CASSLQLQETQYF.